Below are 7 T cell receptor beta chains sequenced from a single sample in a study of CD8+CD57+ T cells in acquired aplastic anemia. Genomic DNA was employed as the template in profiling TCR beta VDJ and CDR3. MiXCR, applied by TCRdb to the reads, yields one record per CDR3 protein. The sample records about 81,000 distinct CDR3 sequences, under 50% being singletons. The sequencing sample was made of sorted CD4+, CD8+, or CD8+CD57+ T cells (not recorded which) from PBMCs. The receptors here all came from a human donor in good health, serving as a control.

There are a few counts of this clonotype. A clone one base away is much larger, so this may be a read error. The V call is TRBV6-5, the J call TRBJ2-7; no definite D call. This CDR3 is built from 12 residues. Germline V gene data show CDR1 as MNHEY and CDR2 as SVGAGI. Between the trimmed V and J ends, which lost 5 bases and 0 bases, there was a span of 5 bases. The CDR3 protein is CASSHTSYEQYF. CDR3 DNA: TGTGCCAGCAGTCACACCTCCTACGAGCAGTACTTC.

The table lists this clonotype with a few counts. The chain carries TRBV9 and TRBJ1-1; D call uncertain. The germline V and J ends were trimmed by 0 bases and 2 bases, with 8 bases remaining between them. This CDR3 has 14 residues. The germline V gene has CDR1 SGDLS and CDR2 YYNGEE. The CDR3 sequence is CASSVGGANTEAFF. DNA of the CDR3: TGTGCCAGCAGCGTAGGGGGTGCCAACACTGAAGCTTTCTTT.

In this sample, this clonotype turned up many times. The chain uses TRBV15 and TRBJ2-1; perhaps TRBD1 as D (5 bases). This CDR3 has 17 residues. Germline values: CDR1 LNHNV, CDR2 YYDKDF (reference sequence). The ends were cut back, 0 bases at V and 1 base at J, with 13 bases in the middle. The CDR3 sequence is CATSREGQGISYNEQFF. In DNA form, the CDR3 reads TGTGCCACCAGCAGAGAGGGGCAGGGAATATCCTACAATGAGCAGTTCTTC.

The chain links TRBV20-1 to TRBJ2-7; D is perhaps TRBD1 (5 bases). With 2 bases removed from V and 1 base from J, the gap between germline ends came to 12 bases. This CDR3 comprises 14 residues. Germline CDR1 and CDR2: DFQATT and SNEGSKA (reference sequence). Here the CDR3 reads CSARIPQGSYEQYF. Written as DNA, the CDR3 is TGCAGTGCTAGAATCCCGCAGGGTTCCTACGAGCAGTACTTC.

The count of this clonotype is one. A much larger clone lies one base from this, so it may be a read error. The V gene is TRBV11-2, the J gene TRBJ1-6, with D tentatively TRBD1 (5 bases). The CDR3 runs to 16 residues. From germline, CDR1 is SGHAT and CDR2 FQNNGV. CDR3 in DNA: TGTGCCAGCCCTTATTTTGGGGCACATACTAATTCAGCCCTCCACTTT. As protein: CASPYFGAHTNSALHF.

The V gene is TRBV7-8, the J gene TRBJ2-1, with D possibly TRBD1 on 5 matching bases. The CDR3 loop spans 15 amino acids. The V gene lost 2 bases and the J gene lost 4 bases, with 12 bases spanning the gap. Germline V gene data show CDR1 as SGHVS and CDR2 as FQNEAQ. Here the CDR3 DNA reads TGTGCCAGCAGCTTACAAAGACAGAGTTACAATGAGCAGTTCTTC. The encoded protein is CASSLQRQSYNEQFF.

This chain connects TRBV11-3 to TRBJ2-1, with 7 bases aligning to TRBD2. Germline V CDR1 and CDR2: SGHNT, YENEEA. With V trimmed by 5 bases and J by 7 bases, 11 bases remained unmatched. This CDR3 has 15 amino acids. CDR3 loop: CASSHRLGRENEQFF. The CDR3 nucleotides read TGTGCCAGCAGCCATAGACTAGGGAGGGAAAATGAGCAGTTCTTC.